This T cell receptor beta chain derives from a study of T cell changes during pregnancy in multiple sclerosis (dated by TCRdb to the late 2010s). About the investigation overall: The study looked at changes in the T cell repertoire across pregnancy in women with multiple sclerosis.

A note on this clone: What antigen it recognizes has not been identified. Per-base quality was not reported, and no clone a single base away is much larger than it.

CDR1 and CDR2 are drawn from the germline V gene (reference sequence): GTSNPN, SVGIG. The CDR3 runs 12 residues from the cysteine to the phenylalanine. Only the CDR3 part of the read is kept: 36 bases, read in frame from the first base. V is clipped by 0 bases and J by 10 bases, and the sequence between their germline boundaries is 10 bases long. The library was prepared using the immunoSEQ multiplex PCR assay. Entries here come from immuneACCESS through TCRdb and include only in-frame sequences with V and J called. Some clones fail to appear in such tables; in the studies checked, an unresolved V gene covers under half of the shortfall, and the cause of the remainder is unknown. The sample records 40,000 or so clones, about nine tenths of which are singletons. The ten largest clones represent more than 8.5% of the sample.

The sample here was CD8+ T cells from peripheral blood mononuclear cells, taken in the first trimester of pregnancy. Recombination joined TRBV30 with TRBJ2-1; TRBD1 is a possible D gene, resting on 5 matching bases. The source is a female donor with multiple sclerosis, enrolled in a pregnancy study. The CDR3 region reads CAWSVPGPEQFF. The bases are TGTGCCTGGAGTGTACCAGGGCCGGAGCAGTTCTTC.